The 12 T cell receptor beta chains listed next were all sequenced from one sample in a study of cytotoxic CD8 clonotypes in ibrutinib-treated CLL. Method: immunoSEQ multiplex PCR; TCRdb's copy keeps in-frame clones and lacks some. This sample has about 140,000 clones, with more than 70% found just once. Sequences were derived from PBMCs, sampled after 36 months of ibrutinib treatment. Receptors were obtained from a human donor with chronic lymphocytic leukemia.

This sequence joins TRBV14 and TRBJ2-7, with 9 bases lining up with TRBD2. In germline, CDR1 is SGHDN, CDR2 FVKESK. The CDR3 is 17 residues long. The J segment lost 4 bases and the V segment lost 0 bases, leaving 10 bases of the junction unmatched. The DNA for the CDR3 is TGTGCCAGCAGCCAAGAAGCTGGGCGGGGGGGCCTATACGAGCAGTACTTC. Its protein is CASSQEAGRGGLYEQYF.

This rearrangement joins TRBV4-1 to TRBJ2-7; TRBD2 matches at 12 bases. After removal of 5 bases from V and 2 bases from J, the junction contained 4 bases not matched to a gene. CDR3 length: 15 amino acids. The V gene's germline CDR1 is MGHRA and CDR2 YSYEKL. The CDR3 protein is CASSDRTSGAYEQYF. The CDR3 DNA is TGCGCCAGCAGCGATAGGACTAGCGGGGCCTACGAGCAGTACTTC.

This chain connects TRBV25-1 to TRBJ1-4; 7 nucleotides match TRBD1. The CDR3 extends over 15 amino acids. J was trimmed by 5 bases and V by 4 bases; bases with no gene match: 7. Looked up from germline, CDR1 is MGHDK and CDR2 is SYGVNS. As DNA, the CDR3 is TGTGCCAGCAGTGTCCCCCAGGGGGGGAATGAAAAACTGTTTTTT. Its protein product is CASSVPQGGNEKLFF.

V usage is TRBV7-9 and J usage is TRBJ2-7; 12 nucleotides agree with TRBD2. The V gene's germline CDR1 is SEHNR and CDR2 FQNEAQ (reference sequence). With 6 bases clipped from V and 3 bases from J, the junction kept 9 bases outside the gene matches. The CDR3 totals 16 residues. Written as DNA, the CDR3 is TGTGCCAGCAGTCCTACTAGCGGGGGGACCAACTACGAGCAGTACTTC. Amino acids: CASSPTSGGTNYEQYF.

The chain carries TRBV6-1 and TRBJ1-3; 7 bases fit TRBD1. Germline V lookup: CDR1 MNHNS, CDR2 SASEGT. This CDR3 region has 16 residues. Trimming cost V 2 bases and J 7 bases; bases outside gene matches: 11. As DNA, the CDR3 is TGTGCCAGCAGTGAACAATCTACGACAGGGCGGAACACCATATATTTT. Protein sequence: CASSEQSTTGRNTIYF.

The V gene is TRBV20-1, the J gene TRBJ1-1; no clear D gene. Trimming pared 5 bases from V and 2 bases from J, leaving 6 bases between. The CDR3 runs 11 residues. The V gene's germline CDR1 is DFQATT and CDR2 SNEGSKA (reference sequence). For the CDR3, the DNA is TGCAGTGCTGACTTTAACACTGAAGCTTTCTTT. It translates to CSADFNTEAFF.

The CDR3, as DNA: TGTGCCAGCAGTCGTCTTACAGTGAATGAAAAACTGTTTTTT. The encoded protein is CASSRLTVNEKLFF. The chain employs TRBV2 and TRBJ1-4; D uncertain. The germline V gene encodes CDR1 SNHLY and CDR2 FYNNEI. The CDR3 is made up of 14 amino acids. With 5 bases removed from V and 5 bases from J, the gap between germline ends came to 12 bases.

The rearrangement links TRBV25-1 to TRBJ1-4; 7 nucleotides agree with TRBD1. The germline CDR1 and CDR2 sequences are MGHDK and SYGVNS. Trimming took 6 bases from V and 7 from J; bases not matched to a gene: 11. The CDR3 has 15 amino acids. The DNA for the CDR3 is TGTGCCAGCAGCTACCGACAGGGTACGGGTGAAAAACTGTTTTTT. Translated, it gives CASSYRQGTGEKLFF. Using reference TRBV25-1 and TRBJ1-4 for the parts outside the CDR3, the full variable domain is EADIYQTPRYLVIGTGKKITLECSQTMGHDKMYWYQQDPGMELHLIHYSYGVNSTEKGDLSSESTVSRIRTEHFPLTLESARPSHTSQYLCASSYRQGTGEKLFFGSGTQLSVL.

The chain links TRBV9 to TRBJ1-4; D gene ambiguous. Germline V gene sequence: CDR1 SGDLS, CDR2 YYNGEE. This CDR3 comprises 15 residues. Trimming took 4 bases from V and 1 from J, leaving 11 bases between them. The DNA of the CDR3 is TGTGCCAGCAGCCCTCTACTAGAAACTAATGAAAAACTGTTTTTT. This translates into CASSPLLETNEKLFF.

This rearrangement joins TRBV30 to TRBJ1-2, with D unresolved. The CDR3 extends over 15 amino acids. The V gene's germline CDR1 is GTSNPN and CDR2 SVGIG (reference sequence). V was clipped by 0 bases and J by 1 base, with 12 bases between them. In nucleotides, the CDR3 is TGTGCCTGGAGTGTAAACGTCGGGCATAACTATGGCTACACCTTC. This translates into CAWSVNVGHNYGYTF.

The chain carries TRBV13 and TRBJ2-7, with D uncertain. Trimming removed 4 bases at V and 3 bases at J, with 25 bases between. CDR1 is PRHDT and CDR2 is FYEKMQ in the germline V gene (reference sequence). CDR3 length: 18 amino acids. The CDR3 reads CASSSTSPYSIHFYEQYF. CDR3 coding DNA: TGTGCCAGCAGCTCCACGTCCCCCTACAGTATACACTTCTACGAGCAGTACTTC.

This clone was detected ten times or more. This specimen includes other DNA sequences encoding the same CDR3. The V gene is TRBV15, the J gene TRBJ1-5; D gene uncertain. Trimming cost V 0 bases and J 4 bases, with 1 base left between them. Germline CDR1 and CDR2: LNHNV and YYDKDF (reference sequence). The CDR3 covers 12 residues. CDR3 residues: CATSRENQPQHF. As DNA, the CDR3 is TGTGCCACCAGCAGAGAGAATCAGCCCCAGCATTTT.